The sequence of this T cell receptor beta chain was determined in a study of T cell responses to AZD1222 COVID-19 vaccine. Regarding this clone: Its antigen is undetermined.

The repertoire was sequenced with immunoSEQ multiplex PCR; TCRdb's copy has only in-frame clones and lacks some. The sample shows 130,000 to 150,000 clones, 82% of them seen only once. Study observations and caveats: Donors, mostly white British, included more females; clonal diversity was possibly underestimated. No day 14 peak samples; only post-peak repertoires were characterized. Unmutated variant regions reportedly attract nearly half of all spike-specific TCRs.

The receptor comes from an adult in good health. The sample here was peripheral blood, taken on day 0 of MenACWY control vaccination.

The CDR3 DNA sequence: TGTGCCAGCATCCCCAGCGGAGGGGTAGAGACCCAGTACTTC. Protein: CASIPSGGVETQYF. V is TRBV5-6 and J is TRBJ2-5; tentatively, D is TRBD2 (6 bases). V lost 6 bases and J lost 4, with 16 bases in between. From germline, CDR1 is SGHDT and CDR2 YYEEEE. This CDR3 is built from 14 residues.